The clone carrying this TCR beta chain was seen more than once but under ten times. Its antigen is unknown. Germline assignment: CDR1 MNHNY and CDR2 SVGAGI (reference sequence). V lost 0 bases to trimming and J lost 5 bases, with 11 bases between them. CDR3 length equals 15 residues. The data originate from a study of cytotoxic CD8 clonotypes in ibrutinib-treated CLL. Study as a whole: Mean per-sample yields comprised 255,043 productive templates and approximately 90,000 productive rearrangements. General observations from the study: A rise in clonality was seen at ibrutinib response, and a fall back toward baseline was seen at progression. On treatment, the uncommon public clonotypes contracted or remained stable.

Targeted sequencing depth ranged from 1 in 200,000 to 1 in 1 million T cells. TCRdb's table, derived via immunoSEQ multiplex PCR, lists solely in-frame clones and lacks some. In the table there are hundreds of thousands of clones, roughly 77% of which are singletons. The sequence derives from a human donor with chronic lymphocytic leukemia. The chain uses TRBV6-6 and TRBJ1-5; D is undetermined. Source: PBMCs, taken after 12 months of ibrutinib treatment. CDR3 sequence reads: CASSYSNKGDQPQHF. CDR3 in DNA: TGTGCCAGCAGTTACTCCAATAAGGGTGATCAGCCCCAGCATTTT.